The 27 T cell receptor beta chains below all came from one sample that was sequenced in a study of cytotoxic CD8 clonotypes in ibrutinib-treated CLL. Libraries were prepared by immunoSEQ multiplex PCR; TCRdb keeps only in-frame clonotypes and omits some of them. This sample has approximately 5,500 clones; 65% to 75% occur once, and the top ten carry 5%. The material sequenced was PBMCs, taken before ibrutinib treatment. These receptors were obtained from a human donor with chronic lymphocytic leukemia.

J is TRBJ1-1 and V is TRBV30; D remains unclear. The V gene lost 2 bases and the J gene lost 11 bases, with 15 bases spanning the gap. Germline V gives CDR1 GTSNPN, CDR2 SVGIG (reference sequence). The CDR3 spans 12 residues. CDR3 DNA sequence: TGTGCCTGGAGTCCCACGGGGAGATTTGCTTTCTTT. Translating it yields CAWSPTGRFAFF.

V and J are TRBV4-3 and TRBJ2-3, with 10 positions matching TRBD2. The CDR3 totals 16 residues. J lost 3 bases, V lost 0 bases, and 3 bases had no gene match. Germline CDR1 reads LGHNA; CDR2 reads YSLEER. As DNA, the CDR3 is TGCGCCAGCAGCCAAGAACCTAGCGGGGGAACAGATACGCAGTATTTT. Its protein is CASSQEPSGGTDTQYF.

This chain joins TRBV7-2 and TRBJ2-5, with TRBD2 as a possible D gene (6 bases). From germline, CDR1 is SGHTA and CDR2 FQGNSA. The ends were cut back, 3 bases at V and 4 bases at J, with 18 bases in the middle. There are 16 residues in the CDR3. This CDR3 reads CASSLGGSRGAETQYF. CDR3 coding DNA: TGTGCCAGCAGCTTGGGAGGATCCCGAGGGGCAGAGACCCAGTACTTC.

In nucleotides, the CDR3 is TGTGCCAGCAGTTTATTGCCAGGAGTATACGAGCAGTACTTC. As protein: CASSLLPGVYEQYF. The V and J genes are TRBV27 and TRBJ2-7; no reliable D call. V lost 1 base to trimming and J lost 4 bases, with 11 bases between them. Germline values: CDR1 MNHEY, CDR2 SMNVEV (reference sequence). The CDR3 has 14 amino acids.

This clone came up a few times. The chain recombines TRBV6-6 with TRBJ2-7; the D call may be TRBD1 or TRBD2 (5 bases each). This CDR3 has 12 residues. The germline gives CDR1 MNHNY, CDR2 SVGAGI (reference sequence). V dropped 10 bases and J dropped 4 bases, with 14 bases sitting between them. The CDR3 spells CATYLWGYEQYF. The CDR3 DNA is TGTGCCACCTATCTATGGGGGTACGAGCAGTACTTC.

The V gene is TRBV30, the J gene TRBJ2-1; 11 nucleotides agree with TRBD2. The CDR3 contains 17 residues. Trimming at V came to 2 bases and at J to 6 bases, leaving 12 bases not matched to a gene. CDR1 GTSNPN and CDR2 SVGIG come from the germline V gene (reference sequence). CDR3: CAWSITYGTSGSNEQFF. The CDR3 DNA reads TGTGCCTGGAGTATCACCTATGGGACTAGCGGTAGCAATGAGCAGTTCTTC.

V is TRBV15 and J is TRBJ2-7, with D tentatively TRBD1 or TRBD2 (5 bases each). Trimming removed 4 bases at V and 5 bases at J, with 18 bases between. The CDR3 covers 15 residues. Looked up from germline, CDR1 is LNHNV and CDR2 is YYDKDF (reference sequence). Here the CDR3 DNA reads TGTGCCACCAGCACCATACTAGGGGAATCCGACGAGCAGTACTTC. Encoded protein: CATSTILGESDEQYF.

The rearrangement links TRBV5-1 to TRBJ2-5; TRBD1 is a possible D gene (6 bases). In germline, CDR1 is SGHRS, CDR2 YFSETQ. CDR3 length: 14 residues. Trimming cost V 3 bases and J 0 bases, with 9 bases left between them. The CDR3 region has the DNA TGCGCCAGCAGCTCCGGGACAAACCAAGAGACCCAGTACTTC. This codes for CASSSGTNQETQYF.

The gene calls are TRBV11-3 and TRBJ1-3, with D unresolved. Per germline, CDR1 SGHNT and CDR2 YENEEA. There are 18 residues in the CDR3. Trimming cost V 5 bases and J 0 bases, with 20 bases left between them. The CDR3 is CASSMDKGLGYSGNTIYF. The CDR3, as DNA: TGTGCCAGCAGCATGGATAAGGGTTTGGGCTACTCTGGAAACACCATATATTTT.

V gene TRBV7-9 combines with J gene TRBJ1-2; TRBD1 agrees at 7 bases. The CDR3 is 15 residues long. From germline, CDR1 is SEHNR and CDR2 FQNEAQ (reference sequence). V gave up 5 bases and J gave up 6 bases; unmatched junction bases: 12. The CDR3 DNA is TGTGCCAGCAGCCCCACTCGGGGGACAGCAAATGGCTACACCTTC. Protein product: CASSPTRGTANGYTF.

The chain recombines TRBV27 with TRBJ2-3, with D unclear. Germline V CDR1 and CDR2: MNHEY, SMNVEV (reference sequence). The CDR3 covers 14 residues. Trimming left V 4 bases short and J 5 bases short, with 13 bases between. DNA for the CDR3: TGTGCCAGCAGTTATACCGGGCCCGTAGATACGCAGTATTTT. Its protein is CASSYTGPVDTQYF.

In this sample, this clone turned up a few times. CDR3 bases: TGTGCCAGCAGCCAGATCGCCTTAGCTAACTATGGCTACACCTTC. As protein: CASSQIALANYGYTF. The rearrangement joins TRBV4-2 to TRBJ1-2; D is unclear. Germline CDR1 is LGHNA and CDR2 is YNFKEQ. This CDR3 is built from 15 residues. Trimming shortened V by 3 bases and J by 0 bases, and 11 bases separated the two germline ends.

V is TRBV7-2 and J is TRBJ2-3, with 14 bases that match TRBD2. The CDR3 runs to 17 residues. The germline V gene has CDR1 SGHTA and CDR2 FQGNSA. Losses at the gene ends were 1 base for V and 5 bases for J; bases not matched to a gene: 5. The CDR3 spells CASSLVGTSGSGDTQYF. CDR3 DNA: TGTGCCAGCAGCTTAGTCGGGACTAGCGGGAGCGGAGATACGCAGTATTTT.

The rearrangement uses TRBV30 and TRBJ2-3; 8 bases are shared with TRBD1. J gave up 5 bases and V 3 bases, and 7 bases lay outside the gene matches. This CDR3 contains 14 residues. In germline, CDR1 is GTSNPN, CDR2 SVGIG (reference sequence). CDR3 residues: CAWSRTGRGDTQYF. CDR3 bases: TGTGCCTGGAGCCGGACAGGGCGAGGAGATACGCAGTATTTT.

This clone was detected a few times. The CDR3 protein is CASSVNPDNGYTF. DNA for the CDR3: TGCGCCAGCAGCGTAAATCCAGATAATGGCTACACCTTC. The chain carries TRBV5-1 and TRBJ1-2; no definite D call. Germline V CDR1 and CDR2: SGHRS, YFSETQ. There are 13 residues in the CDR3. V was pared by 4 bases and J by 6 bases, with 13 bases between.

There are a few counts of this clone. The chain links TRBV29-1 to TRBJ1-1; 9 bases are a match to TRBD1. Germline trimming cut 6 bases from V and 11 bases from J; bases unmatched to any gene: 7. The CDR3 runs 11 residues. Germline CDR1 reads SQVTM; CDR2 reads ANQGSEA. The CDR3 DNA is TGCAGCGTCACAGGGGGCTTGAGCGCTTTCTTT. Protein product: CSVTGGLSAFF.

The chain joins TRBV7-2 to TRBJ2-3; TRBD2 is a possible D gene (5 bases). This CDR3 has 15 residues. V shed 1 base and J shed 3 bases, with 11 bases lying between them. The V gene's germline CDR1 is SGHTA and CDR2 FQGNSA. CDR3 residues: CASSLGMAGTDTQYF. CDR3 bases: TGTGCCAGCAGCTTAGGAATGGCGGGTACAGATACGCAGTATTTT.

The chain is built from TRBV14 and TRBJ2-3, with a possible D match to TRBD1 (5 bases). Germline V CDR1 and CDR2: SGHDN, FVKESK. The CDR3 sequence is 14 residues long. V lost 0 bases and J 4 bases, leaving 8 bases between the germline ends. The CDR3 DNA is TGTGCCAGCAGCCAAGATCACAGGTCAGATACGCAGTATTTT. This encodes CASSQDHRSDTQYF. The whole variable domain, filled in from reference TRBV14 and TRBJ2-3, reads EAGVTQFPSHSVIEKGQTVTLRCDPISGHDNLYWYRRVMGKEIKFLLHFVKESKQDESGMPNNRFLAERTGGTYSTLKVQPAELEDSGVYFCASSQDHRSDTQYFGPGTRLTVL.

This clone was seen only once. The chain uses TRBV29-1 and TRBJ1-1, with D hard to call. CDR1 is SQVTM and CDR2 is ANQGSEA in the germline V gene. V lost 7 bases and J lost 5, with 8 bases in between. The length of the CDR3 is 10 residues. This CDR3 reads CSGGKTEAFF. The DNA for the CDR3 is TGCAGCGGCGGTAAGACTGAAGCTTTCTTT.

This CDR3 reads CASSLKGSTEAFF. The CDR3 nucleotides read TGTGCCAGCAGCTTAAAGGGTAGCACTGAAGCTTTCTTT. The V gene is TRBV7-3, the J gene TRBJ1-1; no firm D call. Per the germline V gene, CDR1 is SGHTA and CDR2 is FQGTGA. The CDR3 is 13 residues long. The V end lost 1 base, the J end lost 4 bases, and 7 bases lay between the germline ends.

The chain has TRBV5-6 and TRBJ2-3; 11 nucleotides agree with TRBD1. Germline V gene lookup returns CDR1 SGHDT and CDR2 YYEEEE. The V and J ends lost 2 bases and 4 bases, in that order; junction bases with no gene match: 3. The CDR3 loop spans 15 amino acids. CDR3 residues: CASSFGTGGADTQYF. CDR3 coding DNA: TGTGCCAGCAGCTTCGGGACAGGGGGGGCAGATACGCAGTATTTT.

This chain connects TRBV5-6 to TRBJ2-3, with 8 bases matching TRBD2. CDR3 length: 14 residues. Per germline, CDR1 SGHDT and CDR2 YYEEEE. J gave up 2 bases and V 6 bases, and 5 bases lay outside the gene matches. Here the CDR3 DNA reads TGTGCCAGCATACGGGAGGGACTCACAGATACGCAGTATTTT. Translating gives CASIREGLTDTQYF.

The V and J genes are TRBV9 and TRBJ2-2; weak D call: TRBD2 (5 bases). V lost 4 bases and J 4 bases, leaving 23 bases between the germline ends. The CDR3 loop spans 18 amino acids. CDR1 is SGDLS and CDR2 is YYNGEE in the germline V gene. DNA for the CDR3: TGTGCCAGCAGCCCCCCCCTGGGAGTAGCTCCGGGCACCGGGGAGCTGTTTTTT. Amino acid sequence: CASSPPLGVAPGTGELFF.

V is TRBV7-9 and J is TRBJ2-5; no firm D call. The CDR3 consists of 13 residues. V lost 1 base and J 5 bases, leaving 8 bases between the germline ends. Per germline, CDR1 SEHNR and CDR2 FQNEAQ (reference sequence). CDR3 sequence (DNA): TGTGCCAGCAGCTTAGTAGGATACGAGACCCAGTACTTC. It yields the protein CASSLVGYETQYF. The entire variable domain, with the rest obtained from reference TRBV7-9 and TRBJ2-5, is as follows: DTGVSQNPRHKITKRGQNVTFRCDPISEHNRLYWYRQTLGQGPEFLTYFQNEAQLEKSRLLSDRFSAERPKGSFSTLEIQRTEQGDSAMYLCASSLVGYETQYFGPGTRLLVL.

The V call is TRBV5-5, the J call TRBJ1-6, with 12 bases fitting TRBD1. Looked up from germline, CDR1 is SGHKS and CDR2 is YYEKEE (reference sequence). The CDR3 is 18 amino acids. V was clipped by 3 bases and J by 1 base; unmatched bases: 5. CDR3 sequence: CASSWGQGAESYNSPLHF. The CDR3 DNA is TGTGCCAGCAGCTGGGGACAGGGGGCAGAGTCCTATAATTCACCCCTCCACTTT. The full variable domain, rest sourced from reference TRBV5-5 and TRBJ1-6, is DAGVTQSPTHLIKTRGQQVTLRCSPISGHKSVSWYQQVLGQGPQFIFQYYEKEERGRGNFPDRFSARQFPNYSSELNVNALLLGDSALYLCASSWGQGAESYNSPLHFGNGTRLTVT.

The V and J genes are TRBV30 and TRBJ2-3; maybe TRBD2 (6 bases). CDR1 and CDR2 from the germline V gene are GTSNPN and SVGIG (reference sequence). The V gene lost 0 bases and the J gene lost 3 bases, with 7 bases spanning the gap. The CDR3 is 13 amino acids. CDR3 amino acids: CAWSVSGTDTQYF. The CDR3 DNA is TGTGCCTGGAGTGTGAGCGGGACAGATACGCAGTATTTT.

V gene TRBV9 combines with J gene TRBJ2-7, with TRBD1 matching 10 bases. V trimming: 0 bases; J trimming: 5 bases; junction bases outside the gene matches: 11. Germline assignment: CDR1 SGDLS and CDR2 YYNGEE. There are 17 residues in the CDR3. CDR3 protein: CASSVGWGTGEVDEQYF. The CDR3 nucleotides are TGTGCCAGCAGCGTAGGTTGGGGGACAGGGGAGGTCGACGAGCAGTACTTC. Full variable domain (remainder filled in from reference TRBV9 and TRBJ2-7): DSGVTQTPKHLITATGQRVTLRCSPRSGDLSVYWYQQSLDQGLQFLIQYYNGEERAKGNILERFSAQQFPDLHSELNLSSLELGDSALYFCASSVGWGTGEVDEQYFGPGTRLTVT.